The clone carrying this TCR beta chain came up many times. Preparation of the TCRbeta library used unique molecular identifiers. TCRdb re-analysed the PCR reads in MiXCR, keeping a single row per CDR3 protein. The sample contains under 450,000 distinct CDR3 sequences, 13% of which appear only once. This sample was included in a study of T-cell reconstitution after alpha-beta-depleted transplantation in children. This clonotype was obtained from a human donor who donated a stem cell graft to a child with Fanconi anemia. The source material was PBMCs, sampled from the stem cell graft.

Written as DNA, the CDR3 is TGTGCCACCAGCGGATACAAGCAGCCCCAGCATTTT. This translates into CATSGYKQPQHF. The V gene is TRBV15, the J gene TRBJ1-5; D is uncertain. Germline CDR1 and CDR2: LNHNV and YYDKDF (reference sequence). This CDR3 has 12 residues. The V gene lost 5 bases and the J gene lost 7 bases, with 9 bases spanning the gap.